Listed below are T cell receptor beta chains from one sample, sequenced in a study of T-cell memory formation after mild COVID-19. TCRdb independently ran MiXCR on the 5' RACE reads; one entry per CDR3 protein. The sample contains 240,000 or so distinct CDR3 sequences, 8% to 9.5% of which appear only once. Input material: PBMCs or a T cell subset sorted from them (not recorded which). The receptors derive from a man between 18 and 35 years old who had mild COVID-19 (a few samples of this study predate the infection). Cell type and time point are not known. CDR3s include the opening cysteine and the closing phenylalanine or tryptophan. Each record gives: J gene, CDR3 length, V gene, D gene, clone size, CDR3 protein, CDR3 DNA. A D gene is named only where the DNA matches it firmly. The listing skips clone size in some rows; elsewhere it reads once, few, many or a size class.

J gene: TRBJ2-5; CDR3 length: 15; V gene: TRBV6-6; D gene: TRBD2; clone size: many; CDR3 protein: CASSYSPGGQETQYF; CDR3 DNA: TGTGCCAGCAGTTACTCGCCGGGGGGCCAAGAGACCCAGTACTTC
J gene: TRBJ1-1; CDR3 length: 14; V gene: TRBV9; D gene: NA; clone size: few; CDR3 protein: CASSVGSTNTEAFF; CDR3 DNA: TGTGCCAGCAGCGTGGGCAGCACGAACACTGAAGCTTTCTTT
J gene: TRBJ2-7; CDR3 length: 13; V gene: TRBV7-2; D gene: TRBD2; clone size: few; CDR3 protein: CASSRGGFAKQYF; CDR3 DNA: TGTGCCAGCAGCCGCGGGGGGTTCGCCAAGCAGTACTTC
J gene: TRBJ2-7; CDR3 length: 16; V gene: TRBV7-2; D gene: TRBD2; clone size: NA; CDR3 protein: CASSSRTSGGRYEQYF; CDR3 DNA: TGTGCCAGCAGCTCCAGGACTAGCGGGGGGCGCTACGAGCAGTACTTC
J gene: TRBJ2-3; CDR3 length: 16; V gene: TRBV7-9; D gene: NA; clone size: few; CDR3 protein: CASSPDRGGRTDTQYF; CDR3 DNA: TGTGCCAGCAGCCCCGATCGTGGCGGGCGGACAGATACGCAGTATTTT
J gene: TRBJ2-7; CDR3 length: 14; V gene: TRBV13; D gene: NA; clone size: many; CDR3 protein: CASSLPGPTYEQYF; CDR3 DNA: TGTGCCAGCAGCTTGCCGGGACCTACCTACGAGCAGTACTTC
J gene: TRBJ2-1; CDR3 length: 15; V gene: TRBV12-3/TRBV12-4; D gene: NA; clone size: many; CDR3 protein: CASRPSRRQDNEQFF; CDR3 DNA: TGTGCCAGCAGACCTTCGCGGCGACAGGACAATGAGCAGTTCTTC
J gene: TRBJ2-1; CDR3 length: 13; V gene: TRBV12-3/TRBV12-4; D gene: TRBD1; clone size: medium-sized; CDR3 protein: CASRQGIGNEQFF; CDR3 DNA: TGTGCCAGCAGACAGGGGATCGGGAATGAGCAGTTCTTC
J gene: TRBJ2-7; CDR3 length: 15; V gene: TRBV2; D gene: NA; clone size: many; CDR3 protein: CASSEGWDETYEQYF; CDR3 DNA: TGTGCCAGCAGTGAAGGATGGGACGAAACCTACGAGCAGTACTTC
J gene: TRBJ2-7; CDR3 length: 15; V gene: TRBV5-5; D gene: NA; clone size: many; CDR3 protein: CASSLSAGVPYEQYF; CDR3 DNA: TGTGCCAGCAGCTTGAGTGCAGGGGTACCCTACGAGCAGTACTTC
J gene: TRBJ2-3; CDR3 length: 15; V gene: TRBV11-2; D gene: NA; clone size: few; CDR3 protein: CASSARDRVTDTQYF; CDR3 DNA: TGTGCCAGCAGCGCCAGGGATCGGGTCACAGATACGCAGTATTTT
J gene: TRBJ1-2; CDR3 length: 18; V gene: TRBV6-6; D gene: NA; clone size: NA; CDR3 protein: CASSYSRRNPIVNYGYTF; CDR3 DNA: TGTGCCAGCAGTTACTCGAGACGGAACCCCATAGTTAACTATGGCTACACCTTC
J gene: TRBJ1-5; CDR3 length: 10; V gene: TRBV7-9; D gene: NA; clone size: NA; CDR3 protein: CASSDQPQHF; CDR3 DNA: TGTGCCAGCAGCGATCAGCCCCAGCATTTT
J gene: TRBJ2-5; CDR3 length: 13; V gene: TRBV7-2; D gene: TRBD2; clone size: few; CDR3 protein: CASDAGVEETQYF; CDR3 DNA: TGTGCCAGCGACGCGGGGGTCGAAGAGACCCAGTACTTC
J gene: TRBJ1-1; CDR3 length: 14; V gene: TRBV7-2; D gene: NA; clone size: many; CDR3 protein: CASSLAKWHTEAFF; CDR3 DNA: TGTGCCAGCAGCTTAGCCAAGTGGCACACTGAAGCTTTCTTT
J gene: TRBJ2-3; CDR3 length: 18; V gene: TRBV7-8; D gene: TRBD2; clone size: few; CDR3 protein: CASSPGLAGPRGGDTQYF; CDR3 DNA: TGTGCCAGCAGCCCGGGACTAGCGGGGCCTCGGGGGGGAGATACGCAGTATTTT
J gene: TRBJ2-1; CDR3 length: 16; V gene: TRBV6-2/TRBV6-3; D gene: TRBD2; clone size: few; CDR3 protein: CASSYSAGGDYNEQFF; CDR3 DNA: TGTGCCAGCAGTTACTCGGCGGGGGGGGACTACAATGAGCAGTTCTTC
J gene: TRBJ1-2; CDR3 length: 14; V gene: TRBV7-2; D gene: NA; clone size: NA; CDR3 protein: CASSFYIANYGYTF; CDR3 DNA: TGTGCCAGCAGCTTTTATATAGCTAACTATGGCTACACCTTC
J gene: TRBJ2-1; CDR3 length: 15; V gene: TRBV18; D gene: NA; clone size: NA; CDR3 protein: CASSPGPDGAIAQFF; CDR3 DNA: TGTGCCAGCTCACCGGGTCCCGACGGGGCAATCGCGCAGTTCTTC
J gene: TRBJ1-2; CDR3 length: 18; V gene: TRBV4-3; D gene: NA; clone size: NA; CDR3 protein: CASSQDYYNKGSSYGYTF; CDR3 DNA: TGCGCCAGCAGCCAAGATTATTATAATAAGGGCAGCAGCTATGGCTACACCTTC
J gene: TRBJ2-7; CDR3 length: 13; V gene: TRBV7-8; D gene: NA; clone size: few; CDR3 protein: CASSFTGSYEQYF; CDR3 DNA: TGTGCCAGCAGCTTTACAGGGTCCTACGAGCAGTACTTC
J gene: TRBJ1-5; CDR3 length: 15; V gene: TRBV27; D gene: NA; clone size: NA; CDR3 protein: CASSPQWGLEQPQHF; CDR3 DNA: TGTGCCAGCAGTCCCCAGTGGGGGCTCGAGCAGCCCCAGCATTTT
J gene: TRBJ1-6; CDR3 length: 13; V gene: TRBV6-2/TRBV6-3; D gene: NA; clone size: few; CDR3 protein: CASSYERASPLHF; CDR3 DNA: TGTGCCAGCAGTTACGAAAGGGCTTCACCCCTCCACTTT
J gene: TRBJ2-3; CDR3 length: 16; V gene: TRBV7-2; D gene: NA; clone size: NA; CDR3 protein: CASSRLAVGGTDTQYF; CDR3 DNA: TGTGCCAGCAGCCGACTGGCTGTTGGCGGCACAGATACGCAGTATTTT
J gene: TRBJ2-2; CDR3 length: 16; V gene: TRBV7-2; D gene: NA; clone size: few; CDR3 protein: CASSFGALAGTGELFF; CDR3 DNA: TGTGCCAGCAGCTTCGGAGCATTGGCCGGCACCGGGGAGCTGTTTTTT
J gene: TRBJ2-1; CDR3 length: 16; V gene: TRBV7-2; D gene: TRBD2; clone size: NA; CDR3 protein: CASSSRLADSYNEQFF; CDR3 DNA: TGTGCCAGCAGCTCCCGACTAGCGGACTCCTACAATGAGCAGTTCTTC
J gene: TRBJ1-1; CDR3 length: 13; V gene: TRBV20-1; D gene: NA; clone size: few; CDR3 protein: CSASRAENTEAFF; CDR3 DNA: TGCAGTGCTAGCCGCGCGGAGAACACTGAAGCTTTCTTT
J gene: TRBJ2-6; CDR3 length: 18; V gene: TRBV7-9; D gene: NA; clone size: NA; CDR3 protein: CASSSPFRTYSGANVLTF; CDR3 DNA: TGTGCCAGCAGCTCACCCTTTCGGACGTACTCTGGGGCCAACGTCCTGACTTTC
J gene: TRBJ2-5; CDR3 length: 13; V gene: TRBV7-9; D gene: NA; clone size: few; CDR3 protein: CASSLQATKTQYF; CDR3 DNA: TGTGCCAGCAGCTTACAGGCCACAAAGACCCAGTACTTC
J gene: TRBJ2-3; CDR3 length: 14; V gene: TRBV11-2; D gene: NA; clone size: few; CDR3 protein: CASSLEARTDTQYF; CDR3 DNA: TGTGCCAGCAGCTTAGAGGCTAGGACAGATACGCAGTATTTT
J gene: TRBJ2-7; CDR3 length: 16; V gene: TRBV4-2; D gene: NA; clone size: many; CDR3 protein: CASSRDIGRDSYEQYF; CDR3 DNA: TGTGCCAGCAGCCGAGACATAGGACGGGACTCCTACGAGCAGTACTTC
J gene: TRBJ2-1; CDR3 length: 16; V gene: TRBV7-9; D gene: TRBD2; clone size: many; CDR3 protein: CASSVPSGGRHNEQFF; CDR3 DNA: TGTGCCAGCAGCGTACCTAGCGGGGGGCGACACAATGAGCAGTTCTTC
J gene: TRBJ2-5; CDR3 length: 13; V gene: TRBV11-2; D gene: NA; clone size: NA; CDR3 protein: CASARGALETQYF; CDR3 DNA: TGTGCCAGCGCTCGGGGGGCCCTGGAGACCCAGTACTTC
J gene: TRBJ2-3; CDR3 length: 14; V gene: TRBV7-9; D gene: NA; clone size: NA; CDR3 protein: CASILDSGTDTQYF; CDR3 DNA: TGTGCCAGCATCCTAGATAGCGGCACAGATACGCAGTATTTT
J gene: TRBJ2-3; CDR3 length: 14; V gene: TRBV5-1; D gene: TRBD2; clone size: many; CDR3 protein: CASSRLAGADTQYF; CDR3 DNA: TGCGCCAGCAGCCGACTAGCGGGGGCAGATACGCAGTATTTT
J gene: TRBJ1-6; CDR3 length: 15; V gene: TRBV6-5; D gene: NA; clone size: NA; CDR3 protein: CASQRGGGRNSPLHF; CDR3 DNA: TGTGCCAGTCAGAGGGGAGGGGGAAGGAATTCACCCCTCCACTTT
J gene: TRBJ2-1; CDR3 length: 18; V gene: TRBV7-3; D gene: TRBD2; clone size: NA; CDR3 protein: CASSPPLRTSGVNNEQFF; CDR3 DNA: TGTGCCAGCAGCCCACCACTCAGGACTAGCGGGGTAAACAATGAGCAGTTCTTC
J gene: TRBJ2-1; CDR3 length: 15; V gene: TRBV5-1; D gene: TRBD1; clone size: NA; CDR3 protein: CASSVTGYGLNEQFF; CDR3 DNA: TGCGCCAGCAGCGTGACAGGGTATGGTCTAAATGAGCAGTTCTTC
J gene: TRBJ2-5; CDR3 length: 15; V gene: TRBV24-1; D gene: NA; clone size: large; CDR3 protein: CATSDAGEGRETQYF; CDR3 DNA: TGTGCCACCAGTGATGCAGGGGAGGGTCGGGAGACCCAGTACTTC
J gene: TRBJ2-1; CDR3 length: 16; V gene: TRBV4-2; D gene: NA; clone size: many; CDR3 protein: CASSQRRGRNYNEQFF; CDR3 DNA: TGTGCCAGCAGCCAAAGGCGGGGCCGTAATTACAATGAGCAGTTCTTC
J gene: TRBJ1-1; CDR3 length: 12; V gene: TRBV4-3; D gene: NA; clone size: many; CDR3 protein: CASSLRQTEAFF; CDR3 DNA: TGCGCCAGCAGCCTCCGACAGACTGAAGCTTTCTTT
J gene: TRBJ1-2; CDR3 length: 14; V gene: TRBV30; D gene: NA; clone size: NA; CDR3 protein: CAWKLSGLHYGYTF; CDR3 DNA: TGTGCCTGGAAGCTGTCAGGCCTGCACTATGGCTACACCTTC
J gene: TRBJ2-3; CDR3 length: 13; V gene: TRBV29-1; D gene: TRBD2; clone size: few; CDR3 protein: CSASGGLTDTQYF; CDR3 DNA: TGCAGCGCTAGCGGGGGCCTCACAGATACGCAGTATTTT
J gene: TRBJ1-5; CDR3 length: 14; V gene: TRBV10-3; D gene: TRBD1; clone size: many; CDR3 protein: CAISEDRGNQPQHF; CDR3 DNA: TGTGCCATCAGTGAGGACAGGGGCAATCAGCCCCAGCATTTT
J gene: TRBJ2-2; CDR3 length: 15; V gene: TRBV9; D gene: NA; clone size: few; CDR3 protein: CASSSESANTGELFF; CDR3 DNA: TGTGCCAGCAGCTCCGAGTCCGCGAACACCGGGGAGCTGTTTTTT
J gene: TRBJ2-7; CDR3 length: 12; V gene: TRBV6-2/TRBV6-3; D gene: NA; clone size: NA; CDR3 protein: CASSYDSYEQYF; CDR3 DNA: TGTGCCAGCAGTTACGACTCCTACGAGCAGTACTTC
J gene: TRBJ2-3; CDR3 length: 13; V gene: TRBV24-1; D gene: NA; clone size: NA; CDR3 protein: CATSDLRADTQYF; CDR3 DNA: TGTGCCACCAGTGATTTGCGAGCAGATACGCAGTATTTT
J gene: TRBJ1-5; CDR3 length: 14; V gene: TRBV7-8; D gene: NA; clone size: few; CDR3 protein: CASSLETLNQPQHF; CDR3 DNA: TGTGCCAGCAGCTTAGAGACACTAAATCAGCCCCAGCATTTT
J gene: TRBJ2-3; CDR3 length: 13; V gene: TRBV6-5; D gene: NA; clone size: NA; CDR3 protein: CASSITSTDTRYF; CDR3 DNA: TGTGCCAGCAGCATTACTAGCACAGATACGCGGTATTTT
J gene: TRBJ2-1; CDR3 length: 14; V gene: TRBV7-2; D gene: NA; clone size: many; CDR3 protein: CASSFRGSNSEQFF; CDR3 DNA: TGTGCCAGCAGCTTTAGGGGTAGTAACAGTGAGCAGTTCTTC
J gene: TRBJ2-1; CDR3 length: 13; V gene: TRBV20-1; D gene: TRBD2; clone size: few; CDR3 protein: CSAPRTSGGLGFF; CDR3 DNA: TGCAGTGCTCCTCGGACTAGCGGGGGGCTTGGGTTCTTC
J gene: TRBJ2-5; CDR3 length: 14; V gene: TRBV28; D gene: NA; clone size: NA; CDR3 protein: CASSFGQLQETQYF; CDR3 DNA: TGTGCCAGCAGTTTCGGGCAGCTTCAAGAGACCCAGTACTTC
J gene: TRBJ1-1; CDR3 length: 15; V gene: TRBV5-1; D gene: NA; clone size: NA; CDR3 protein: CASSLGRGDGTEAFF; CDR3 DNA: TGCGCCAGCAGCTTGGGACGGGGTGATGGCACTGAAGCTTTCTTT
J gene: TRBJ1-1; CDR3 length: 11; V gene: TRBV24-1; D gene: NA; clone size: NA; CDR3 protein: CATREGSEAFF; CDR3 DNA: TGTGCCACCAGGGAGGGCAGTGAAGCTTTCTTT
J gene: TRBJ1-5; CDR3 length: 14; V gene: TRBV18; D gene: NA; clone size: NA; CDR3 protein: CASSTFGSGQPQHF; CDR3 DNA: TGTGCCAGCTCTACCTTTGGAAGCGGGCAGCCCCAGCATTTT
J gene: TRBJ1-2; CDR3 length: 14; V gene: TRBV6-5; D gene: TRBD1; clone size: NA; CDR3 protein: CASRKGQGVNGYTF; CDR3 DNA: TGTGCCAGCAGGAAAGGACAGGGAGTAAATGGCTACACCTTC